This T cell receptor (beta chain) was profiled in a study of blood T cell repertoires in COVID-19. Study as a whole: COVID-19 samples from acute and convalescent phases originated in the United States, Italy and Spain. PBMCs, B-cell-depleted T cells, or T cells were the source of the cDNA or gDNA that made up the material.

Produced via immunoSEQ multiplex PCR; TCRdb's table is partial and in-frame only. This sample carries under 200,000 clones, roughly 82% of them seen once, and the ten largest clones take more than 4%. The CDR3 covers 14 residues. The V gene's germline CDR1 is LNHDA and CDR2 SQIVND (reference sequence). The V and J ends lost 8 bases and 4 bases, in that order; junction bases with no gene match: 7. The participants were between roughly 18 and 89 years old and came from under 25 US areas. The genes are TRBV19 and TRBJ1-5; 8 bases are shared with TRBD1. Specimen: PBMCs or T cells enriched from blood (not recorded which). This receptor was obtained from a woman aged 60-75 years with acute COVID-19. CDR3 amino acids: CASGGQGGNQPQHF. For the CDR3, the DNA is TGTGCCAGTGGAGGACAGGGCGGAAATCAGCCCCAGCATTTT.